The present TCR beta chain was sequenced within a study of human T cells and chemical hapten exposure. Each CDR3 protein gets one entry after TCRdb re-called the RACE reads with MiXCR. The sample yields roughly 120,000 distinct CDR3 sequences, approximately 15% seen once. Germline V CDR1 and CDR2: GTSNPN, SVGIG (reference sequence). Trimming took 0 bases from V and 10 from J, leaving 15 bases between them. This CDR3 is built from 13 residues. This clonotype has more than one count but fewer than ten. Documented time point: pre-sensitization, week 0. Treatment here: therapeutic diphenylcyclopropenone sensitization with weekly scalp DPC.

The sample consisted of whole blood, taken in connection with sensitization to the hapten diphenylcyclopropenone (DPC). V and J are TRBV30 and TRBJ1-1; D gene unclear. This receptor was obtained from a woman aged 18-29 years with alopecia areata. Some clones in this sample may be carry-over from other donors' samples. CDR3 DNA sequence: TGTGCCTGGAGTGTCATGGGCTCCATCGGAGCTTTCTTT. This sequence encodes CAWSVMGSIGAFF.